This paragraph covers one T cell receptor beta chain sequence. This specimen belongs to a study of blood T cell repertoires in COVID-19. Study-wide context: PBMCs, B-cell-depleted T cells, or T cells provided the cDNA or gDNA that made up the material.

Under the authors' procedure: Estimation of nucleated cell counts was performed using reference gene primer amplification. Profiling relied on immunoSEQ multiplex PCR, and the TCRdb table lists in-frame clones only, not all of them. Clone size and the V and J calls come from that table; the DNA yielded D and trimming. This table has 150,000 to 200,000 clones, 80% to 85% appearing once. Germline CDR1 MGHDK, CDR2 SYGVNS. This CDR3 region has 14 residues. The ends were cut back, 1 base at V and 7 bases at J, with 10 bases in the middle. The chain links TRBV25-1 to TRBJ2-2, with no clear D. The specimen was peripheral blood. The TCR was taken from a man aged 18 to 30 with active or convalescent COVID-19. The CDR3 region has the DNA TGTGCCAGCAGTGAATTACAGTTTGGCGGGGAGCTGTTTTTT. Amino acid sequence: CASSELQFGGELFF.